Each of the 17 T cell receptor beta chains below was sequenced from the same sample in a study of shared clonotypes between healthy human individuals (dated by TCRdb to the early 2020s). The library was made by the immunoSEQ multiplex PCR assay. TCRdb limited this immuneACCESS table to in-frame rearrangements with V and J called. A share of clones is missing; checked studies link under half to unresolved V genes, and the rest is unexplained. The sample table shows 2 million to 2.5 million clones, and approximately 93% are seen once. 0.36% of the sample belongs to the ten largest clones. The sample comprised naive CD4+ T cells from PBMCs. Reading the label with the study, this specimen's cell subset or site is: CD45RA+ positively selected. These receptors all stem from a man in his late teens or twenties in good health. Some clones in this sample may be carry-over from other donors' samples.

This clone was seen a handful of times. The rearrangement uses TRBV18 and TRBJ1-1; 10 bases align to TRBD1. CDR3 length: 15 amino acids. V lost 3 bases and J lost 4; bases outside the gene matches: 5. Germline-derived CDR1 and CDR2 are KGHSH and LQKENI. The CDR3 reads CASSPMTGGGTEAFF. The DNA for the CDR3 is TGTGCCAGCTCACCCATGACAGGGGGCGGCACTGAAGCTTTCTTT.

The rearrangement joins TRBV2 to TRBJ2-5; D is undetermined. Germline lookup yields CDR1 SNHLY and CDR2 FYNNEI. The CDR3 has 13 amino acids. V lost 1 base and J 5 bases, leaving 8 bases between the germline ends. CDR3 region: CASSEVTRETQYF. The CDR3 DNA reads TGTGCCAGCAGTGAAGTCACCCGGGAGACCCAGTACTTC.

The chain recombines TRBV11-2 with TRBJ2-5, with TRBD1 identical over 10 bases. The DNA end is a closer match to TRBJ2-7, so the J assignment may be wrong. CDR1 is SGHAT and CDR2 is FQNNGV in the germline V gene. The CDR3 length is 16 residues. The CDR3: CASSLVAGQGMYEQYF. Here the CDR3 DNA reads TGTGCCAGCAGCTTAGTTGCGGGACAGGGGATGTACGAGCAGTACTTC.

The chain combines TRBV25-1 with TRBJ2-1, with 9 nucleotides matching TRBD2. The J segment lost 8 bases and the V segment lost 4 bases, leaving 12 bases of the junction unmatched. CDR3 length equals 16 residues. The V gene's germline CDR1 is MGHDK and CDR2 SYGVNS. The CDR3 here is CASSGGLALGADEQFF. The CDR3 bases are TGTGCCAGCAGTGGGGGACTAGCCCTTGGAGCGGATGAGCAGTTCTTC.

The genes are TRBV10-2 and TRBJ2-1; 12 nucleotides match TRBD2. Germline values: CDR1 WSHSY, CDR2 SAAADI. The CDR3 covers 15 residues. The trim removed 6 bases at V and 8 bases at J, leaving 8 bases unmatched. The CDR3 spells CASRVLAGGPDEQFF. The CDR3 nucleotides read TGCGCCAGCAGGGTCCTAGCGGGAGGGCCGGATGAGCAGTTCTTC.

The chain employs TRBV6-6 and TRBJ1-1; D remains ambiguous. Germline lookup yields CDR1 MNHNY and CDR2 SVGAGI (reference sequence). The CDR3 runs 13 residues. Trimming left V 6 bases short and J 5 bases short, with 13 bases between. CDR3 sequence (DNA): TGTGCCAGCAGCGCCCCCCTGGGGACTGAAGCTTTCTTT. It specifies CASSAPLGTEAFF.

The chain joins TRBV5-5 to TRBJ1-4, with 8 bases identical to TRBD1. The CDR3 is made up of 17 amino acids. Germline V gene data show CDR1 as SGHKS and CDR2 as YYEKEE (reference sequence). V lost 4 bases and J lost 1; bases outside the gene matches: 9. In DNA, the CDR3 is TGTGCCAGCAGCCAAACTACAGGGGGGCGAACTAATGAAAAACTGTTTTTT. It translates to CASSQTTGGRTNEKLFF.

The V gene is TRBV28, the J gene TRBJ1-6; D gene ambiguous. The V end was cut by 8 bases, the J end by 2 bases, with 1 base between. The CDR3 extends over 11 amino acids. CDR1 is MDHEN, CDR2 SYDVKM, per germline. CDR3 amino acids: CASAYNSPLHF. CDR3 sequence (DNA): TGTGCCAGCGCCTATAATTCACCCCTCCACTTT.

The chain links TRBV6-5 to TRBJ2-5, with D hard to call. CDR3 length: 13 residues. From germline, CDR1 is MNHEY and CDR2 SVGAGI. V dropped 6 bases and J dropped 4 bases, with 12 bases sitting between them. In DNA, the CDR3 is TGTGCCAGCAGGACCGGCCGGAGAGAGACCCAGTACTTC. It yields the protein CASRTGRRETQYF.

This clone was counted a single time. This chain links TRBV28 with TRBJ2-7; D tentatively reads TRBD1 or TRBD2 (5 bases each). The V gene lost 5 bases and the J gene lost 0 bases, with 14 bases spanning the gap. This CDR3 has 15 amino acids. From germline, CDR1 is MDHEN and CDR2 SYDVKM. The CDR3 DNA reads TGTGCCAGCAGTGCCCCTTGGGGGAGCTCCTACGAGCAGTACTTC. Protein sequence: CASSAPWGSSYEQYF. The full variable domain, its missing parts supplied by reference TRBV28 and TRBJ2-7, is DVKVTQSSRYLVKRTGEKVFLECVQDMDHENMFWYRQDPGLGLRLIYFSYDVKMKEKGDIPEGYSVSREKKERFSLILESASTNQTSMYLCASSAPWGSSYEQYFGPGTRLTVT.

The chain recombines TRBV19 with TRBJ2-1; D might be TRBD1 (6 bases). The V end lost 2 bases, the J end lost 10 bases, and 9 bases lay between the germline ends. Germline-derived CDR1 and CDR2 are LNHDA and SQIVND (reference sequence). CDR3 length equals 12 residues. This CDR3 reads CASSIRGTEQFF. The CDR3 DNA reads TGTGCCAGTAGTATAAGGGGGACGGAGCAGTTCTTC.

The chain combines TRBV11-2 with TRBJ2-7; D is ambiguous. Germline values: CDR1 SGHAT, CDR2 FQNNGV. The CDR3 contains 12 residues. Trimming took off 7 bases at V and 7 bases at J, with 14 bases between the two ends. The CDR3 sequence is CASNLGAEEQYF. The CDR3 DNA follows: TGTGCCAGCAACCTGGGCGCTGAAGAGCAGTACTTC.

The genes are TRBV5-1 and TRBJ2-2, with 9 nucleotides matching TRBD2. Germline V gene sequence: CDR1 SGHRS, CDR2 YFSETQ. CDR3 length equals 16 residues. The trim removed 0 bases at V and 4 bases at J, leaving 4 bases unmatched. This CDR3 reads CASSLGLAEGTGELFF. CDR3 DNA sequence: TGCGCCAGCAGCTTGGGACTAGCGGAGGGCACCGGGGAGCTGTTTTTT.

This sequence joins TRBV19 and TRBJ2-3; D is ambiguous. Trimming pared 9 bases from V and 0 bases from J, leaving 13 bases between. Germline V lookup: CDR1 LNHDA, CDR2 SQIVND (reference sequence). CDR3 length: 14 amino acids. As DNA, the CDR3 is TGTGCCAGCAGGAAGGCAGTTAGCACAGATACGCAGTATTTT. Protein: CASRKAVSTDTQYF.

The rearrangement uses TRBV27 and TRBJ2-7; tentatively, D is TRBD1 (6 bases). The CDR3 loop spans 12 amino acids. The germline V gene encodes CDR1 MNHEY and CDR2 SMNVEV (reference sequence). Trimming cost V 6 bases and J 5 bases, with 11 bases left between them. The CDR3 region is CASRRGQNEQYF. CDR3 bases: TGTGCCAGCAGAAGAGGACAGAACGAGCAGTACTTC.

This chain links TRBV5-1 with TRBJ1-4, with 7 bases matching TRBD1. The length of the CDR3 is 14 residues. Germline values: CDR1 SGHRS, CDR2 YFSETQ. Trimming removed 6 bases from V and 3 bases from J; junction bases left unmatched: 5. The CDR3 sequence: CASNTGVPNEKLFF. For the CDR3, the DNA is TGCGCCAGCAACACAGGGGTGCCTAATGAAAAACTGTTTTTT.

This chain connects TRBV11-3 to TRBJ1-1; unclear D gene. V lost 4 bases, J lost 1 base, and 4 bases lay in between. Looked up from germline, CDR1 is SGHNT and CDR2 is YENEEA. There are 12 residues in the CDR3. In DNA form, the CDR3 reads TGTGCCAGCAGCTGGGGGAACACTGAAGCTTTCTTT. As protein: CASSWGNTEAFF.